Ten or more counts support the clone carrying this T cell receptor beta chain. Its antigen remains unidentified. These data originate in a study of cytomegalovirus exposure and HLA in healthy donors. J was trimmed by 5 bases and V by 8 bases; bases with no gene match: 14. Germline values: CDR1 SGHTA, CDR2 FQGNSA. CDR3 length: 16 residues. In the PCR, 60 Vbeta and 13 Jbeta primers were used. This table comes from immunoSEQ multiplex PCR, and its TCRdb copy is limited to in-frame clones, with some not included. This repertoire shows 95,000 to 150,000 clones, around 75% found once; its top ten account for 9% to 9.5%. Overall study findings and caveats: DRB1 had the most TCR associations and HLA-C the fewest, a later analysis found, with rates varying by HLA locus. High specificity and sensitivity for cytomegalovirus status were reported for the classifier.

This chain joins TRBV7-2 and TRBJ2-5; 10 positions match TRBD2. The sequenced material came from PBMCs. The source is a woman between 50 and 59 years old in good health and CMV-seropositive. CDR3 region: CASATTSGGAWETQYF. The CDR3, as DNA: TGTGCCAGCGCCACTACCAGCGGGGGGGCCTGGGAGACCCAGTACTTC.